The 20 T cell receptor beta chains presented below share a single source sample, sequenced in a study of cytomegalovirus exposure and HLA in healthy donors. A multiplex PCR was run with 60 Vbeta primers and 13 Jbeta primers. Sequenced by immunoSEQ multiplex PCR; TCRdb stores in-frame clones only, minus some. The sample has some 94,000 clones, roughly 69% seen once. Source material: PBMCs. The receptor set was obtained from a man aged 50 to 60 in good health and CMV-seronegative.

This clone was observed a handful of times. This CDR3 reads CATFNDRPAYEQYV. In nucleotides, the CDR3 is TGTGCCACCTTTAACGACAGGCCTGCCTACGAGCAGTACGTC. The chain links TRBV10-3 to TRBJ2-7; perhaps TRBD1 as D (6 bases). V was pared by 10 bases and J by 2 bases, with 18 bases between. CDR1 is ENHRY, CDR2 SYGVKD, per germline. The CDR3 length is 14 residues.

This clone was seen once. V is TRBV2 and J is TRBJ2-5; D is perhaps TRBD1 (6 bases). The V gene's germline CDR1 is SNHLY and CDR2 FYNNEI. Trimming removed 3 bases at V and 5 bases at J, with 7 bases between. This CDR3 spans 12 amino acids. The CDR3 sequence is CASSDQGETQYF. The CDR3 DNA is TGTGCCAGCAGTGACCAGGGGGAGACCCAGTACTTC.

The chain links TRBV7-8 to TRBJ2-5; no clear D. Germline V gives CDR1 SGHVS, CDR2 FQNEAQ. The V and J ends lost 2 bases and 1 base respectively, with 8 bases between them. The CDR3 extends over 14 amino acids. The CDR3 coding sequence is TGTGCCAGCAGCTTATCTTTGGCCCAAGAGACCCAGTACTTC. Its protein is CASSLSLAQETQYF.

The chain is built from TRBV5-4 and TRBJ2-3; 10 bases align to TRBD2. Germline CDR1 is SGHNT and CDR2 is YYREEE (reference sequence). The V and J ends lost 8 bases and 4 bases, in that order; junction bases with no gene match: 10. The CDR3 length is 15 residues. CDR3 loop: CASATGLASSDTQYF. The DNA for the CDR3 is TGTGCCAGTGCAACGGGACTAGCGAGCTCAGATACGCAGTATTTT.

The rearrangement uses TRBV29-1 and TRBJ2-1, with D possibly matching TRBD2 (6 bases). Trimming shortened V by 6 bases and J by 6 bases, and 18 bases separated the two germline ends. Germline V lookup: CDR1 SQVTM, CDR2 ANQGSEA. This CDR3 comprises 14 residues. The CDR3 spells CSVGRDGSGNEQFF. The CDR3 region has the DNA TGCAGCGTGGGGCGGGACGGGAGTGGCAATGAGCAGTTCTTC.

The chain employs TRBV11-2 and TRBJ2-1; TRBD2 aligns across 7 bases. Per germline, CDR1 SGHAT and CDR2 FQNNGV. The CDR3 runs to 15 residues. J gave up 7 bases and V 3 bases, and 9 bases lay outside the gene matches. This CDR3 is CASSFGGRAENEQFF. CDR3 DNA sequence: TGTGCCAGCAGCTTTGGGGGGAGGGCCGAAAATGAGCAGTTCTTC.

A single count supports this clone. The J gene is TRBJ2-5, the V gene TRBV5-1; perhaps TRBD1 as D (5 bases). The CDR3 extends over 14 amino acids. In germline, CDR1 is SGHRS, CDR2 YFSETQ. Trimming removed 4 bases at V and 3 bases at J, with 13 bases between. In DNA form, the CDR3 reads TGCGCCAGCAGCCTGGGGCTAGTCGAAGAGACCCAGTACTTC. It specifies CASSLGLVEETQYF.

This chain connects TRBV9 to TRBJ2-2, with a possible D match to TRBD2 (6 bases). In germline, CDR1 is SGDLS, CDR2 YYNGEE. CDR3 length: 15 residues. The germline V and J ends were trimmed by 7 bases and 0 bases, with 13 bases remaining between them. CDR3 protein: CASRVGGSNTGELFF. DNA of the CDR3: TGTGCCAGCCGTGTAGGAGGGTCGAACACCGGGGAGCTGTTTTTT.

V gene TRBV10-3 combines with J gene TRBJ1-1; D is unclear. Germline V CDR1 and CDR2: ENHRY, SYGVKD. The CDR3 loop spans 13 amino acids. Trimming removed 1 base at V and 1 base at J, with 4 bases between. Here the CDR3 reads CAISELQNTEAFF. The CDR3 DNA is TGTGCCATCAGTGAGTTACAGAACACTGAAGCTTTCTTT.

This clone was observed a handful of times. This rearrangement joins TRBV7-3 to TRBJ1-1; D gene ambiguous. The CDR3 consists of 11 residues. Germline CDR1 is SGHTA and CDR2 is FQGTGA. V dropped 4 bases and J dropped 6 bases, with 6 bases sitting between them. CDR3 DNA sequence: TGTGCCAGCAGCTCGGGTTCTGAAGCTTTCTTT. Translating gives CASSSGSEAFF.

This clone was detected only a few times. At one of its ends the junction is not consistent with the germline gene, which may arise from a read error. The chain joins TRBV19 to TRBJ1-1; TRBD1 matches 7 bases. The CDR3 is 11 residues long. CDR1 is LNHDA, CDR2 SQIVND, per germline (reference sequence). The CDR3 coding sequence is TGTGCCAGTAGTACCGGGACAGCCACCCTCTTT. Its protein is CASSTGTATLF. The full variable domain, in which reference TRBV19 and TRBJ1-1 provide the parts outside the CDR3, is DGGITQSPKYLFRKEGQNVTLSCEQNLNHDAMYWYRQDPGQGLRLIYYSQIVNDFQKGDIAEGYSVSREKKESFPLTVTSAQKNPTAFYLCASSTGTATLFGQGTRLTVV.

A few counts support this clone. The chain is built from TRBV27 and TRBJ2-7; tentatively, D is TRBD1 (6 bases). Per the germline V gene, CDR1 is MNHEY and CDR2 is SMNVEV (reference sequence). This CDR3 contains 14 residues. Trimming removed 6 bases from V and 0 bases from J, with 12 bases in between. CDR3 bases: TGTGCCAGCAGGTTCGACAGGCACTCCTACGAGCAGTACTTC. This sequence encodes CASRFDRHSYEQYF.

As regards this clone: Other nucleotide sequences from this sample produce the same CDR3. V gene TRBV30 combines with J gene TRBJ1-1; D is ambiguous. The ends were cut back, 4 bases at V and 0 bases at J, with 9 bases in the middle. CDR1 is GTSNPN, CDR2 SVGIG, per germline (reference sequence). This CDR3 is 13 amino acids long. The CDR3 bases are TGTGCCTGGACTAGTATGATGAACACTGAAGCTTTCTTT. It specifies CAWTSMMNTEAFF.

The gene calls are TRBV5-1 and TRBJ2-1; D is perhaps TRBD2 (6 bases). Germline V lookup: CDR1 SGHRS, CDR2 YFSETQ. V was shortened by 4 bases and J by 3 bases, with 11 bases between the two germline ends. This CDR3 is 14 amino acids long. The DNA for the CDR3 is TGCGCCAGCAGCACGGGGGAGTTCTACAATGAGCAGTTCTTC. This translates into CASSTGEFYNEQFF.

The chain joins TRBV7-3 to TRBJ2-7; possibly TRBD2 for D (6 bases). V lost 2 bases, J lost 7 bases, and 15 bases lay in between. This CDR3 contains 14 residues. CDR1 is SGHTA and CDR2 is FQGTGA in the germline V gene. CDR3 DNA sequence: TGTGCCAGCAGCTTACAACGCGCCGGGGGAGAGCAGTACTTC. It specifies CASSLQRAGGEQYF.

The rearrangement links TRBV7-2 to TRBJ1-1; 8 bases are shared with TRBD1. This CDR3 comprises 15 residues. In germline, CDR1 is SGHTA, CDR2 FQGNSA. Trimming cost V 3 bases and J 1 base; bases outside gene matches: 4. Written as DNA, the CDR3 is TGTGCCAGCAGCTTGGGGGACAGGAAGAACACTGAAGCTTTCTTT. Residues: CASSLGDRKNTEAFF.

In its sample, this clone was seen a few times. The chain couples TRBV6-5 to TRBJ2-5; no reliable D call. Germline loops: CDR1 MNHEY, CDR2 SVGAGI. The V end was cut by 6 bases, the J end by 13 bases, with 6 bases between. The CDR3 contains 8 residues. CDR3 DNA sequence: TGTGCCAGCAGCTCTCGGTACTTC. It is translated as CASSSRYF.

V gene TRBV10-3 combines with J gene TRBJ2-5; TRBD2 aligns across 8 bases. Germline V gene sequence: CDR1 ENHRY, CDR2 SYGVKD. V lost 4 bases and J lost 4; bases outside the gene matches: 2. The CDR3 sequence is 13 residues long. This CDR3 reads CAISAGGVETQYF. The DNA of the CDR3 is TGTGCCATCAGTGCGGGGGGGGTAGAGACCCAGTACTTC.

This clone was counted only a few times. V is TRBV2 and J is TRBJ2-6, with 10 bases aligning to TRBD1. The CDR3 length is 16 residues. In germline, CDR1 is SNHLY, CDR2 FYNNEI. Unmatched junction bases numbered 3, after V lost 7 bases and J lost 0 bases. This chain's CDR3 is CASKDRGASGANVLTF. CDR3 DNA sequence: TGTGCCAGCAAGGACAGGGGGGCCTCTGGGGCCAACGTCCTGACTTTC.

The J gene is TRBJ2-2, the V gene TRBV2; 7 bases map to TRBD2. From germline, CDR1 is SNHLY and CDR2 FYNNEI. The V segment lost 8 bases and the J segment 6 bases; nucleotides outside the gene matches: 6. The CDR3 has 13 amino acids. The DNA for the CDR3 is TGTGCCAGCTCCTTAGGGAGGGCCGGGGAGCTGTTTTTT. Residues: CASSLGRAGELFF.